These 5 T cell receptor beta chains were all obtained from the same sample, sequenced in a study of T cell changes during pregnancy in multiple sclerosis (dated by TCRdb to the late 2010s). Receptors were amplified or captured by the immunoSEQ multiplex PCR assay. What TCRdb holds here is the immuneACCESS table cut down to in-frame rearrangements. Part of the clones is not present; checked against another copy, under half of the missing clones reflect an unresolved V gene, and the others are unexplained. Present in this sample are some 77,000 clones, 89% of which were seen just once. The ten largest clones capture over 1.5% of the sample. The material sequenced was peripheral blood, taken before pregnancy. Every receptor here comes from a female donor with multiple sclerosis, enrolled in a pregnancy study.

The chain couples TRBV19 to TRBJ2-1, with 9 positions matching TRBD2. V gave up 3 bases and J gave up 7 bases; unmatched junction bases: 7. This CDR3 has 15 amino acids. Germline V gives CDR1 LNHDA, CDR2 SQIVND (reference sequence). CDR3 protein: CASSIGGGARNEQFF. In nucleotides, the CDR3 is TGTGCCAGTAGTATCGGCGGGGGGGCCAGGAATGAGCAGTTCTTC.

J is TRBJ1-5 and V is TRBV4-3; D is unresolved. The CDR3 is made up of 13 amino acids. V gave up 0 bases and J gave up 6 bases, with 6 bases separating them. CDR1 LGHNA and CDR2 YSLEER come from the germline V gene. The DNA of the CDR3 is TGCGCCAGCAGCCAAGAAGTTAGTCAGCCCCAGCATTTT. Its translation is CASSQEVSQPQHF.

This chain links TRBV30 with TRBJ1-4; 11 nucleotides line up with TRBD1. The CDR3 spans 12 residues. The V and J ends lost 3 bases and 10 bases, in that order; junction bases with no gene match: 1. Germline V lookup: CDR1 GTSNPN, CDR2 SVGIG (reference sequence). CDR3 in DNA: TGTGCCTGGAGGGGGACAGGGGGAAAACTGTTTTTT. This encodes CAWRGTGGKLFF.

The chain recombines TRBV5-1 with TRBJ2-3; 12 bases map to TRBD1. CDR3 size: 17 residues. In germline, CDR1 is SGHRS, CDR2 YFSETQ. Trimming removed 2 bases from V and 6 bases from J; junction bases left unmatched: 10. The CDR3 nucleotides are TGCGCCAGCAGCTTCACACCCGGGACAGGGGGCGTGGATACGCAGTATTTT. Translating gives CASSFTPGTGGVDTQYF.

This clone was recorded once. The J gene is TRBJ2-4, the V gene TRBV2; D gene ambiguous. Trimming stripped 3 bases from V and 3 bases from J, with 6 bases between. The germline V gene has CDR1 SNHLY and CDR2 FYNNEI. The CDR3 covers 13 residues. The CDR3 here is CASSDSDKNIQYF. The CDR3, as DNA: TGTGCCAGCAGTGACAGCGACAAAAACATTCAGTACTTC.